Presented here are 21 T cell receptor beta chains from one specimen sequenced in a study of shared T cell receptors in the human thymus. Produced via immunoSEQ multiplex PCR; TCRdb's table is partial and in-frame only. The sample holds hundreds of thousands of clones, about 90% seen once. This same sample was also taken into another study, of human thymus T cells.

Sequenced material: thymocytes. These receptors were taken from a boy younger than two with a congenital heart defect.

V gene TRBV5-6 combines with J gene TRBJ1-2; 7 bases agree with TRBD1. Germline V gene lookup returns CDR1 SGHDT and CDR2 YYEEEE. The CDR3 covers 14 residues. J was trimmed by 0 bases and V by 3 bases; bases with no gene match: 2. The CDR3 protein is CASSSGQTNYGYTF. The DNA for the CDR3 is TGTGCCAGCAGCTCGGGACAGACTAACTATGGCTACACCTTC.

The chain joins TRBV4-3 to TRBJ2-6; D ambiguous. V was clipped by 0 bases and J by 4 bases, with 13 bases between them. Germline lookup yields CDR1 LGHNA and CDR2 YSLEER. The CDR3 is made up of 17 amino acids. Here the CDR3 reads CASSQDRIERGANVLTF. In DNA, the CDR3 is TGCGCCAGCAGCCAAGATAGGATCGAGCGAGGGGCCAACGTCCTGACTTTC.

This clone was seen more than once but under ten times. This chain connects TRBV4-3 to TRBJ1-1; 11 nucleotides match TRBD1. With V trimmed by 4 bases and J by 3 bases, 4 bases remained unmatched. Germline loops: CDR1 LGHNA, CDR2 YSLEER. The length of the CDR3 is 15 residues. The CDR3 nucleotides are TGCGCCAGCAGCCGCCGGGACAGGGGGGACACTGAAGCTTTCTTT. It specifies CASSRRDRGDTEAFF.

The rearrangement joins TRBV4-3 to TRBJ2-5; D possibly corresponds to TRBD1 (5 bases). In germline, CDR1 is LGHNA, CDR2 YSLEER. The CDR3 runs 13 residues. V dropped 3 bases and J dropped 3 bases, with 8 bases sitting between them. The CDR3 bases are TGCGCCAGCAGCCACCGACAGAAAGAGACCCAGTACTTC. Translation: CASSHRQKETQYF.

This CDR3 is CATSRDISTLAKNIQYF. CDR3 DNA: TGTGCCACCAGCAGAGATATTAGCACTCTAGCCAAAAACATTCAGTACTTC. The rearrangement joins TRBV15 to TRBJ2-4; D gene ambiguous. CDR1 is LNHNV and CDR2 is YYDKDF in the germline V gene (reference sequence). This CDR3 has 17 amino acids. V gave up 0 bases and J gave up 0 bases, with 12 bases separating them.

The V and J genes are TRBV4-3 and TRBJ2-7, with 7 bases aligning to TRBD1. V lost 1 base to trimming and J lost 3 bases; unmatched junction nucleotides: 3. The germline V gene has CDR1 LGHNA and CDR2 YSLEER. The CDR3 length is 14 residues. CDR3 DNA sequence: TGCGCCAGCAGCCAAGGGTACAGGGGCTACGAGCAGTACTTC. Its translation is CASSQGYRGYEQYF.

This clone was detected once. This chain links TRBV7-2 with TRBJ2-5; 8 bases fit TRBD1. The CDR3 has 16 residues. The V gene's germline CDR1 is SGHTA and CDR2 FQGNSA. Trimming cost V 4 bases and J 2 bases; bases outside gene matches: 9. Here the CDR3 reads CASSSRDRLEQETQYF. The CDR3 DNA reads TGTGCCAGCAGCTCTCGGGACAGGCTGGAACAAGAGACCCAGTACTTC. Full variable domain (remainder filled in from reference TRBV7-2 and TRBJ2-5): GAGVSQSPSNKVTEKGKDVELRCDPISGHTALYWYRQSLGQGLEFLIYFQGNSAPDKSGLPSDRFSAERTGGSVSTLTIQRTQQEDSAVYLCASSSRDRLEQETQYFGPGTRLLVL.

CDR3 protein: CASSHFAGALPDLSSYNSPLHF. The CDR3 bases are TGCGCCAGCAGCCACTTCGCGGGGGCACTCCCCGATTTAAGCTCCTATAATTCACCCCTCCACTTT. This sequence joins TRBV4-3 and TRBJ1-6; D may be TRBD1 (6 bases). The CDR3 has 22 amino acids. Trimming removed 3 bases at V and 0 bases at J, with 27 bases between. Germline CDR1 reads LGHNA; CDR2 reads YSLEER.

The V and J genes are TRBV4-3 and TRBJ2-7; the D gene is possibly TRBD1 (7 bases). The CDR3 covers 15 residues. The V end was cut by 0 bases, the J end by 5 bases, with 14 bases between. From germline, CDR1 is LGHNA and CDR2 YSLEER. CDR3 residues: CASSQEGGTADEQYF. The CDR3 nucleotides are TGCGCCAGCAGCCAAGAAGGGGGGACAGCCGACGAGCAGTACTTC.

The genes are TRBV28 and TRBJ2-1, with 8 positions matching TRBD2. Germline V gene data show CDR1 as MDHEN and CDR2 as SYDVKM. With 2 bases clipped from V and 6 bases from J, the junction kept 6 bases outside the gene matches. There are 15 residues in the CDR3. The CDR3 DNA is TGTGCCAGCAGTTTACGGACTAGCTATATCAATGAGCAGTTCTTC. It encodes CASSLRTSYINEQFF.

This sequence joins TRBV6-1 and TRBJ2-6, with D perhaps matching TRBD1 (5 bases). With 6 bases removed from V and 2 bases from J, the gap between germline ends came to 11 bases. The length of the CDR3 is 15 residues. Germline CDR1 is MNHNS and CDR2 is SASEGT. The CDR3: CASSTPRAGANVLTF. DNA for the CDR3: TGTGCCAGCAGCACCCCCAGGGCTGGGGCCAACGTCCTGACTTTC.

The chain carries TRBV27 and TRBJ2-2; TRBD2 matches at 7 bases. Per the germline V gene, CDR1 is MNHEY and CDR2 is SMNVEV (reference sequence). The CDR3 covers 15 residues. Trimming removed 3 bases from V and 5 bases from J; junction bases left unmatched: 6. Here the CDR3 reads CASSLVAGGTGELFF. CDR3 DNA sequence: TGTGCCAGCAGTTTGGTAGCGGGCGGGACCGGGGAGCTGTTTTTT.

The V gene is TRBV11-3, the J gene TRBJ2-1, with 9 bases matching TRBD2. J gave up 1 base and V 5 bases, and 3 bases lay outside the gene matches. The CDR3 totals 15 residues. CDR1 and CDR2 from the germline V gene are SGHNT and YENEEA. This CDR3 reads CASSRGGVSYNEQFF. The CDR3 region has the DNA TGTGCCAGCAGCCGCGGGGGGGTGTCCTACAATGAGCAGTTCTTC.

This clone was recorded only once. The gene calls are TRBV27 and TRBJ1-2, with TRBD1 matching 7 bases. This CDR3 contains 13 residues. In germline, CDR1 is MNHEY, CDR2 SMNVEV (reference sequence). The V and J ends lost 4 bases and 6 bases, in that order; junction bases with no gene match: 5. For the CDR3, the DNA is TGTGCCAGCAGTTCCGGACAGGCTAATGGCTACACCTTC. It codes for CASSSGQANGYTF.

This chain links TRBV25-1 with TRBJ2-1; 10 nucleotides align to TRBD2. The length of the CDR3 is 14 residues. Per the germline V gene, CDR1 is MGHDK and CDR2 is SYGVNS. The J segment lost 4 bases and the V segment lost 6 bases, leaving 3 bases of the junction unmatched. CDR3 coding DNA: TGTGCCAGCAGGGTAGCGGGGGGTTACAATGAGCAGTTCTTC. Protein sequence: CASRVAGGYNEQFF.

This chain uses TRBV6-1 with TRBJ1-1; D may be TRBD1 (6 bases). The germline V gene encodes CDR1 MNHNS and CDR2 SASEGT. CDR3 length: 16 residues. Trimming removed 6 bases at V and 4 bases at J, with 21 bases between. The CDR3 DNA is TGTGCCAGCAGCGAAAAAAATCTCAGGGGATGCACTGAAGCTTTCTTT. This sequence encodes CASSEKNLRGCTEAFF.

V gene TRBV4-1 combines with J gene TRBJ2-1; 8 positions match TRBD2. The germline V gene has CDR1 MGHRA and CDR2 YSYEKL. Germline trimming cut 2 bases from V and 7 bases from J; bases unmatched to any gene: 13. The CDR3 covers 17 residues. The CDR3 region is CASSQPFHGLAANEQFF. The CDR3 nucleotides are TGCGCCAGCAGCCAACCTTTCCATGGACTAGCTGCTAATGAGCAGTTCTTC.

This chain connects TRBV25-1 to TRBJ1-1; 10 bases agree with TRBD1. The junction had 5 bases not matched to a gene; V was cut back by 7 bases and J by 3 bases. The CDR3 totals 14 residues. Germline CDR1 MGHDK, CDR2 SYGVNS. CDR3 in DNA: TGTGCCAGCATGACAGGGGGCTGGGACACTGAAGCTTTCTTT. This gives the protein CASMTGGWDTEAFF.

J is TRBJ2-1 and V is TRBV27; 11 bases agree with TRBD2. Germline CDR1 MNHEY, CDR2 SMNVEV (reference sequence). The V and J ends lost 4 bases and 2 bases, in that order; junction bases with no gene match: 7. There are 17 residues in the CDR3. In DNA form, the CDR3 reads TGTGCCAGCAGTTCCTACTTAGCGGGAGGGCCCTACAATGAGCAGTTCTTC. Translated: CASSSYLAGGPYNEQFF.

The chain employs TRBV7-6 and TRBJ1-3, with 10 bases identical to TRBD1. The CDR3 spans 15 residues. Germline V gives CDR1 SGHVS, CDR2 FNYEAQ. Trimming took 5 bases from V and 3 from J; bases not matched to a gene: 4. The CDR3 DNA reads TGTGCCAGCAGCAAGGACAGGGGGATTGGAAACACCATATATTTT. This sequence encodes CASSKDRGIGNTIYF.

CDR3 protein: CASVLSGQGPIMNTEAFF. For the CDR3, the DNA is TGTGCTAGTGTCCTTTCGGGACAGGGACCTATTATGAACACTGAAGCTTTCTTT. The chain recombines TRBV12-5 with TRBJ1-1; 9 bases match TRBD1. The CDR3 is made up of 18 amino acids. V was pared by 7 bases and J by 0 bases, with 15 bases of the junction left unmatched. Germline CDR1 LGHNT, CDR2 FRNRAP.